What follows is one T cell receptor beta chain and its context. The germline V gene has CDR1 SGHTA and CDR2 FQGTGA. This CDR3 is built from 15 residues. Trimming at V came to 4 bases and at J to 6 bases, leaving 6 bases not matched to a gene. This entry belongs to a study of cytomegalovirus exposure and HLA in healthy donors. The primer mix had 60 Vbeta and 13 Jbeta primers. Data came from immunoSEQ multiplex PCR; TCRdb stores just in-frame clones and leaves some out. Of some 220,000 clones detected, 70% to 85% appear once; the ten largest clones hold about 0.58%. Although they were nominally healthy when sampled, donors likely had unrecorded immune exposures.

Sequencing input: PBMCs. The chain couples TRBV7-3 to TRBJ2-4; 10 bases map to TRBD1. This receptor was obtained from a woman aged 40-49 years in good health and CMV-seronegative. As DNA, the CDR3 is TGTGCCAGCAGCTGGGGACAGGGGAAAGGAAACATTCAGTACTTC. Its translation is CASSWGQGKGNIQYF.